This entry concerns a single T cell receptor beta chain. The antigen is undetermined. The data were obtained in a study of blood T cells in healthy people across ages. PCR was performed a second time for about 6 to 12 cycles using a sample-barcoded 5' primer and a J-beta primer mix. Each CDR3 protein is one row after TCRdb ran MiXCR on the 5' RACE reads. The table lists 1.5 million to 2 million distinct CDR3 sequences, around 40% of them singletons. Study outcomes and limitations: The fall in TCR beta diversity per million T cells was roughly linear with age. Unsorted PBMCs prevented conclusive naive versus antigen-experienced comparison. Estimates of diversity drawn from one million T cells were considered underestimates.

The sample was blood. This receptor was taken from a human donor in good health.

CDR3 loop: CASSVDSTLAGVYTQYF. CDR3 bases: TGTGCCAGCAGCGTAGATAGTACGCTAGCGGGGGTTTATACGCAGTATTTT. The J gene is TRBJ2-3, the V gene TRBV9; TRBD2 agrees at 10 bases. Trimming cost V 0 bases and J 7 bases; bases outside gene matches: 11. CDR1 and CDR2 (germline): SGDLS, YYNGEE. This CDR3 has 17 residues.